This T cell receptor beta chain was identified in a study of OX40 agonist ivuxolimab in advanced cancers. On the study more broadly: In this trial design, patients received ivuxolimab intravenously at 0.01 to 10 mg/kg every 2 weeks.

This clone was observed a handful of times. Its matching antigen is unknown. Measured with immunoSEQ multiplex PCR; TCRdb has only the in-frame clones, and not every one. The sample has about 67,000 clones; 91% are singletons. From germline, CDR1 is SEHNR and CDR2 FQNEAQ (reference sequence). This CDR3 comprises 16 residues. V dropped 1 base and J dropped 3 bases, with 15 bases sitting between them. Study conclusions and caveats: Averaged across samples, CD8+ T cells carried more expanded clones than CD4+ did.

The specimen was CD4+ or CD8+ T cells sorted from blood, collected in a trial of the OX40 agonist ivuxolimab. The chain couples TRBV7-9 to TRBJ2-5; tentatively, D is TRBD2 (5 bases). The clonotype originates from an adult with an advanced solid tumor such as melanoma, head and neck, liver or kidney cancer. The CDR3 sequence is CASSLVGESIKETQYF. The DNA of the CDR3 is TGTGCCAGCAGCTTAGTCGGGGAGTCAATCAAAGAGACCCAGTACTTC.